This T cell receptor (beta chain) was captured in a study of blood T cells in healthy people across ages. Study outcomes and limitations: Per million T cells, the diversity of TCR beta decreased roughly linearly as age advanced.

Using a J-beta primer mix together with a sample-barcoded 5' primer, a second PCR was run for about 6 to 12 cycles. Via MiXCR, TCRdb re-called the 5' RACE reads, giving one row per CDR3 protein. The sample shows more than 650,000 distinct CDR3 sequences, around half of them seen only once. The CDR3 sequence is 13 residues long. Germline V gene sequence: CDR1 DFQATT, CDR2 SNEGSKA (reference sequence). Trimming took 3 bases from V and 12 from J, leaving 18 bases between them. For this clonotype: The antigen is unknown.

Whenever a sample was processed, at least 7 million PBMCs were isolated. This chain uses TRBV20-1 with TRBJ2-1; D is unresolved. The clonotype comes from an elderly man in good health. Sequencing was performed on blood. CDR3 amino acids: CSASIGDIGLQFF. CDR3 DNA: TGCAGTGCTAGCATCGGTGACATTGGGCTGCAGTTCTTC.